This entry is about one T cell receptor beta chain. Its antigen is not known. The PCR used 60 Vbeta and 13 Jbeta primers. Produced via immunoSEQ multiplex PCR; TCRdb's table is partial and in-frame only. The table includes approximately 220,000 clones, over 60% detected once. The sample is drawn from a study of cytomegalovirus exposure and HLA in healthy donors. Study results and limitations: Confirmation in vitro established that a few CMV-associated chains were specific for CMV antigens.

This clonotype was obtained from a man aged 18 to 29 in good health and CMV-seronegative. The specimen sequenced was PBMCs.

CDR3 region: CASSEQSALAYEQYF. In nucleotides, the CDR3 is TGTGCCAGCAGCGAACAATCTGCCCTTGCCTACGAGCAGTACTTC. The gene calls are TRBV14 and TRBJ2-7; D unclear. The CDR3 is 15 amino acids. The germline V gene encodes CDR1 SGHDN and CDR2 FVKESK. Between the trimmed V and J ends, which lost 5 bases and 2 bases, there was a span of 16 bases.